This T cell receptor (beta chain) is drawn from a study of shared clonotypes between healthy human individuals. Study-level results: Clonotypes not shared had lower generation probabilities than those common to all four donors. Blood was the only sampled material, and tissue repertoires likely differ.

This CDR3 is 18 amino acids long. Trimming cost V 2 bases and J 0 bases, with 17 bases left between them. CDR1 and CDR2 from the germline V gene are SGHTA and FQGTGA. The table came from immunoSEQ multiplex PCR; TCRdb's copy has only in-frame clones and leaves some out. The table shows about 100,000 clones, with 60% to 70% occurring only once. Recent vaccinations or acute infections were absent in the healthy HIV-negative adult donors. Only Caucasian adults living in Nashville, Tennessee made up the donor group. Details on this clone: The antigen is not known.

The chain combines TRBV7-3 with TRBJ2-1, with D possibly being TRBD1 (7 bases). This sequence was found in a man aged 25-45 years in good health. The sequenced sample was memory CD8+ T cells sorted from blood. Specified subset: CD45RO+ cells pooled with CCR7-negative TemRA cells. For the CDR3, the DNA is TGTGCCAGCAGCTTAGCGAGGAGGGACAGCTTCTCCTACAATGAGCAGTTCTTC. Protein product: CASSLARRDSFSYNEQFF.